This T cell receptor beta chain was identified in a study of control samples from healthy donors and cancer patients. V lost 0 bases and J lost 4, with 11 bases in between. This CDR3 has 15 residues. Germline V CDR1 and CDR2: SGHRS, YFSETQ. Produced via immunoSEQ multiplex PCR; TCRdb's table is partial and in-frame only. The sample carries some 150,000 clones, 96% recorded once. This rearrangement joins TRBV5-1 to TRBJ1-3; a weak D match, TRBD1 (6 bases). This TCR came from a woman in her twenties or thirties in good health. Sequencing was performed on blood. The CDR3 nucleotides are TGCGCCAGCAGCTTGGGGGGGACACCCGGAAACACCATATATTTT. It yields the protein CASSLGGTPGNTIYF.